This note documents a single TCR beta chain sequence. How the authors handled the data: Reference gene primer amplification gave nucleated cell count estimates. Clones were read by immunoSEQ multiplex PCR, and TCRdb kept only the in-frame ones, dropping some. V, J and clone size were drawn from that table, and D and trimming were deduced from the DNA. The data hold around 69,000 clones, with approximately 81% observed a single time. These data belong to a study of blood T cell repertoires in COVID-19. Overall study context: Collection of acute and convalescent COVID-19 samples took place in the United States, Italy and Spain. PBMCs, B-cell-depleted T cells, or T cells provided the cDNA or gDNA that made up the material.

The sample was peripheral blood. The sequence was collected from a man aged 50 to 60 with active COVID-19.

Here the CDR3 DNA reads TGTGCCAGCAGTTCCGACCCAGGGACAGGGGGAGAGGAGCAGTACTTC. It specifies CASSSDPGTGGEEQYF. The rearrangement uses TRBV6-5 and TRBJ2-7; TRBD1 aligns across 11 bases. V shed 4 bases, J shed 7 bases, and the junction held 12 bases outside the gene matches. The CDR3 has 16 residues. The germline CDR1 and CDR2 sequences are MNHEY and SVGAGI.